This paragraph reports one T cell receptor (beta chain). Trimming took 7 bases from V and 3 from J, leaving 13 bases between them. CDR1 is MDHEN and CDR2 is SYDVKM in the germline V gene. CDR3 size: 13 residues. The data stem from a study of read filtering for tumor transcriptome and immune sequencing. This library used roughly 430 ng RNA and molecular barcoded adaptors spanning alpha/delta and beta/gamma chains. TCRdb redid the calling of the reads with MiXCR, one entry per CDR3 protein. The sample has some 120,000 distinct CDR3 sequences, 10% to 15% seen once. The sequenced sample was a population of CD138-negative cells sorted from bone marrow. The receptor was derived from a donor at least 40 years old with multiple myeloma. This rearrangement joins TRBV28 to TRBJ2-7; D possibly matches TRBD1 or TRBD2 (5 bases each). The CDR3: CASIGGSYYEQYF. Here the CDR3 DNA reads TGTGCCAGCATTGGGGGTTCGTACTACGAGCAGTACTTC.